Following are 22 T cell receptor beta chains from one sample sequenced in a study of B cell selection in AIRE deficiency. CD4+CD127+ cells were sorted as the conventional CD4 T cells. TCRdb's table, derived via immunoSEQ multiplex PCR, lists solely in-frame clones and lacks some. The data show fewer than 25,000 clones, with 95% to 97% seen just once and less than 0.2% held by the top ten. Sequences were obtained from CD4+CD127+ conventional T cells sorted from PBMCs. These receptors were taken from a human donor in good health.

Here the CDR3 DNA reads TGTGCCAGCAGTTATATGGCCTACAATGAGCAGTTCTTC. This sequence encodes CASSYMAYNEQFF. The chain has TRBV6-5 and TRBJ2-1; D unresolved. The CDR3 covers 13 residues. The germline V gene has CDR1 MNHEY and CDR2 SVGAGI. V was pared by 3 bases and J by 2 bases, with 5 bases between.

The CDR3, as DNA: TGCGCCAGCAGCTCCCAGGGGGCCGGAGGAAATGAAAAACTGTTTTTT. It translates to CASSSQGAGGNEKLFF. V is TRBV5-1 and J is TRBJ1-4; TRBD1 matches at 8 bases. This CDR3 spans 16 amino acids. V shed 3 bases and J 5 bases; nucleotides not matched to a gene: 9. Germline assignment: CDR1 SGHRS and CDR2 YFSETQ.

This chain uses TRBV21-1 with TRBJ2-3; the table's TRBD2 call for D was not verified on the DNA. TRBV21-1 is a documented pseudogene. This CDR3 has 17 amino acids. For the CDR3, the DNA is TGTGCCAGCAGCAAAGGCCGACTAGCGGGGATCACAGATACGCAGTATTTT. Translating gives CASSKGRLAGITDTQYF.

The chain has TRBV7-8 and TRBJ2-5; 8 bases match TRBD1. The CDR3 has 15 amino acids. Germline V gene data show CDR1 as SGHVS and CDR2 as FQNEAQ. The junction had 7 bases not matched to a gene; V was cut back by 5 bases and J by 2 bases. The CDR3 DNA reads TGTGCCAGCAGCCGCCTCAGGGGGCGTCAAGAGACCCAGTACTTC. Protein: CASSRLRGRQETQYF.

This sequence joins TRBV5-1 and TRBJ2-1; the match to TRBD1 covers 9 bases. Looked up from germline, CDR1 is SGHRS and CDR2 is YFSETQ. There are 14 residues in the CDR3. With V trimmed by 5 bases and J by 4 bases, 4 bases remained unmatched. In nucleotides, the CDR3 is TGCGCCAGCAGGGGACAGGGCCTGTACAATGAGCAGTTCTTC. This codes for CASRGQGLYNEQFF.

The chain joins TRBV6-5 to TRBJ2-2; 8 bases match TRBD2. V was clipped by 2 bases and J by 6 bases; unmatched bases: 8. The CDR3 is 16 residues long. Germline loops: CDR1 MNHEY, CDR2 SVGAGI. CDR3 in DNA: TGTGCCAGCAGTTACGGGGGACTAGTCTCGCCCGGGGAGCTGTTTTTT. Amino acid sequence: CASSYGGLVSPGELFF.

The chain joins TRBV6-5 to TRBJ1-1; maybe TRBD1 (6 bases). The CDR3 loop spans 15 amino acids. The V end lost 5 bases, the J end lost 5 bases, and 18 bases lay between the germline ends. The germline gives CDR1 MNHEY, CDR2 SVGAGI. The CDR3: CASSPSTQGRTEAFF. The CDR3 DNA reads TGTGCCAGCAGTCCTAGCACCCAGGGGAGGACTGAAGCTTTCTTT.

The rearrangement joins TRBV29-1 to TRBJ1-4; 10 nucleotides match TRBD1. Trimming cost V 4 bases and J 4 bases; bases outside gene matches: 3. Germline V gene lookup returns CDR1 SQVTM and CDR2 ANQGSEA. This CDR3 has 14 residues. CDR3 amino acids: CSVGGQGLNEKLFF. The CDR3 nucleotides are TGCAGCGTTGGGGGACAGGGGCTTAATGAAAAACTGTTTTTT.

This chain uses TRBV5-5 with TRBJ2-4; D is perhaps TRBD1 (6 bases). The CDR3 totals 14 residues. Germline values: CDR1 SGHKS, CDR2 YYEKEE (reference sequence). The V end lost 1 base, the J end lost 7 bases, and 12 bases lay between the germline ends. In nucleotides, the CDR3 is TGTGCCAGCAGCTTGTGGCCAGGGGACAACATTCAGTACTTC. Protein product: CASSLWPGDNIQYF. The full variable domain, with the rest looked up from reference TRBV5-5 and TRBJ2-4, is DAGVTQSPTHLIKTRGQQVTLRCSPISGHKSVSWYQQVLGQGPQFIFQYYEKEERGRGNFPDRFSARQFPNYSSELNVNALLLGDSALYLCASSLWPGDNIQYFGAGTRLSVL.

The chain is built from TRBV10-1 and TRBJ2-1, with TRBD1 identical over 9 bases. This CDR3 region has 15 residues. The ends lost 6 bases at V and 5 bases at J; junction bases unmatched: 8. Germline lookup yields CDR1 WNHNN and CDR2 SYGVQD (reference sequence). CDR3 amino acids: CASSPEGQGNNEQFF. CDR3 sequence (DNA): TGCGCCAGCAGCCCCGAGGGACAGGGCAACAATGAGCAGTTCTTC.

The V call is TRBV19, the J call TRBJ1-2; TRBD1 agrees at 7 bases. The CDR3 is made up of 14 amino acids. V trimming: 2 bases; J trimming: 4 bases; junction bases outside the gene matches: 4. CDR1 LNHDA and CDR2 SQIVND come from the germline V gene (reference sequence). CDR3 DNA sequence: TGTGCCAGTAGTATACCCGCAGGGGGCTATGGCTACACCTTC. Its protein is CASSIPAGGYGYTF.

The rearrangement joins TRBV10-3 to TRBJ2-6; the D call may be TRBD1 or TRBD2 (6 bases each). Trimming cost V 8 bases and J 4 bases, with 15 bases left between them. The CDR3 has 15 residues. Germline V gene lookup returns CDR1 ENHRY and CDR2 SYGVKD. The CDR3 region has the DNA TGTGCCATCCTCCGGGGGCGGGAAGGGGCCAACGTCCTGACTTTC. This translates into CAILRGREGANVLTF.

The chain carries TRBV5-1 and TRBJ2-2, with D possibly being TRBD2 (5 bases). The V end lost 4 bases, the J end lost 4 bases, and 11 bases lay between the germline ends. The CDR3 totals 14 residues. The germline V gene encodes CDR1 SGHRS and CDR2 YFSETQ. CDR3 protein: CASSHEGSTGELFF. The CDR3 coding sequence is TGCGCCAGCAGCCACGAGGGAAGCACCGGGGAGCTGTTTTTT. Filled out from reference TRBV5-1 and TRBJ2-2, the complete variable domain reads KAGVTQTPRYLIKTRGQQVTLSCSPISGHRSVSWYQQTPGQGLQFLFEYFSETQRNKGNFPGRFSGRQFSNSRSEMNVSTLELGDSALYLCASSHEGSTGELFFGEGSRLTVL.

The chain employs TRBV6-6 and TRBJ1-1, with TRBD1 matching 9 bases. Germline CDR1 and CDR2: MNHNY and SVGAGI (reference sequence). Trimming removed 8 bases from V and 6 bases from J; junction bases left unmatched: 7. The CDR3 has 13 amino acids. CDR3 in DNA: TGTGCCAGCGGCCTGGGGACAGGGTCTGAAGCTTTCTTT. It encodes CASGLGTGSEAFF.

The chain couples TRBV28 to TRBJ1-1, with D possibly matching TRBD1 (6 bases). The CDR3 consists of 16 residues. Germline loops: CDR1 MDHEN, CDR2 SYDVKM. The V and J ends lost 5 bases and 0 bases respectively, with 16 bases between them. CDR3 protein: CASSRSGGLLNTEAFF. The DNA of the CDR3 is TGTGCCAGCAGTCGTTCGGGGGGGCTTCTGAACACTGAAGCTTTCTTT.

The gene calls are TRBV5-1 and TRBJ2-5; D is unclear. Germline CDR1 and CDR2: SGHRS and YFSETQ. The V end lost 2 bases, the J end lost 3 bases, and 2 bases lay between the germline ends. This CDR3 has 11 amino acids. The CDR3 coding sequence is TGCGCCAGCAGCTTCAAAGAGACCCAGTACTTC. Protein: CASSFKETQYF.

The V call is TRBV30, the J call TRBJ1-1; D is possibly TRBD1 (5 bases). The CDR3 runs 14 residues. The germline V gene encodes CDR1 GTSNPN and CDR2 SVGIG (reference sequence). Trimming removed 1 base at V and 0 bases at J, with 9 bases between. CDR3 in DNA: TGTGCCTGGAGTGGGGGGACCGTGAACACTGAAGCTTTCTTT. Translation: CAWSGGTVNTEAFF.

The table lists this clone with a count of one. CDR3 region: CASSMVHTDTQYF. CDR3 nucleotides: TGTGCCAGTAGTATGGTCCACACAGATACGCAGTATTTT. The V call is TRBV19, the J call TRBJ2-3; D gene ambiguous. This CDR3 has 13 amino acids. Germline CDR1 and CDR2: LNHDA and SQIVND (reference sequence). Trimming removed 3 bases at V and 2 bases at J, with 6 bases between.

This rearrangement joins TRBV6-5 to TRBJ1-6, with TRBD1 matching over 7 bases. With V trimmed by 2 bases and J by 4 bases, 2 bases remained unmatched. The CDR3 runs to 15 residues. The V gene's germline CDR1 is MNHEY and CDR2 SVGAGI. CDR3 DNA: TGTGCCAGCAGTTACGCGGGACAGTATAATTCACCCCTCCACTTT. Translating gives CASSYAGQYNSPLHF.

The chain recombines TRBV7-9 with TRBJ2-1; tentatively, D is TRBD1 (8 bases). Trimming took off 4 bases at V and 10 bases at J, with 20 bases between the two ends. CDR1 is SEHNR, CDR2 FQNEAQ, per germline (reference sequence). The CDR3 contains 15 residues. The CDR3: CASSSTGARGEEQFF. As DNA, the CDR3 is TGTGCCAGCAGCTCGACAGGGGCCCGGGGGGAGGAGCAGTTCTTC.

The V and J genes are TRBV7-6 and TRBJ1-4, with 8 bases identical to TRBD1. The CDR3 length is 15 residues. Germline CDR1 reads SGHVS; CDR2 reads FNYEAQ. Germline trimming cut 5 bases from V and 4 bases from J; bases unmatched to any gene: 6. For the CDR3, the DNA is TGTGCCAGCAGCCTCCGGGACAGGAGTAATGAAAAACTGTTTTTT. It translates to CASSLRDRSNEKLFF.

CDR3 in DNA: TGTGCCAGCAGTAGCCGACAGGGCGGCAATCAGCCCCAGCATTTT. It encodes CASSSRQGGNQPQHF. The genes are TRBV6-5 and TRBJ1-5; 7 nucleotides agree with TRBD1. This CDR3 is built from 15 residues. CDR1 is MNHEY and CDR2 is SVGAGI in the germline V gene. The V gene end was trimmed by 5 bases and the J gene end by 2 bases; junction bases not matched to a gene: 6.